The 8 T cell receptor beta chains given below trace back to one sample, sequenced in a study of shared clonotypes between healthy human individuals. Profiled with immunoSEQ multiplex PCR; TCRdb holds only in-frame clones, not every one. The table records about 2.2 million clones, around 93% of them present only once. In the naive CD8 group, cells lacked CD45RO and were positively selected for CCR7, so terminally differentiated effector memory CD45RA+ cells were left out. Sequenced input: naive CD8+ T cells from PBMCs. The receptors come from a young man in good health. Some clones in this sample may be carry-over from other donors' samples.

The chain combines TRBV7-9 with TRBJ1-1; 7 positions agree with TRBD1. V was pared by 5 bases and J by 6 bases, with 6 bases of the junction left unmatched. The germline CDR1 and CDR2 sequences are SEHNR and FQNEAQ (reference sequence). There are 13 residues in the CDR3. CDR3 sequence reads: CASSPGQMPEAFF. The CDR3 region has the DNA TGTGCCAGCAGCCCGGGACAGATGCCTGAAGCTTTCTTT.

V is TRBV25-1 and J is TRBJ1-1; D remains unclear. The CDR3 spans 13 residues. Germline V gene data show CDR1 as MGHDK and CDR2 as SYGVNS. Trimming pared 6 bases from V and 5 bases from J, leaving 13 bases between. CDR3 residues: CASSHGLRTEAFF. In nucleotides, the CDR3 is TGTGCCAGCAGCCACGGATTGCGGACTGAAGCTTTCTTT.

The CDR3 loop reads CASSLLNEVGVGEAFF. CDR3 nucleotides: TGTGCCAGCAGTCTCCTAAACGAGGTGGGGGTTGGAGAAGCTTTCTTT. The chain has TRBV27 and TRBJ1-1; D might be TRBD1 (5 bases). The V end lost 5 bases, the J end lost 8 bases, and 24 bases lay between the germline ends. Germline V CDR1 and CDR2: MNHEY, SMNVEV (reference sequence). This CDR3 spans 16 amino acids.

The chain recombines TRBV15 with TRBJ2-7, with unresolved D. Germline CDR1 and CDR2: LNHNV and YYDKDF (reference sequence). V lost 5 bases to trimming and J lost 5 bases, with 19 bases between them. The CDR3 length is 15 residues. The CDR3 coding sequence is TGTGCCACCAGCTCGACGCAATCGCTACTCGACGAGCAGTACTTC. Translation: CATSSTQSLLDEQYF.

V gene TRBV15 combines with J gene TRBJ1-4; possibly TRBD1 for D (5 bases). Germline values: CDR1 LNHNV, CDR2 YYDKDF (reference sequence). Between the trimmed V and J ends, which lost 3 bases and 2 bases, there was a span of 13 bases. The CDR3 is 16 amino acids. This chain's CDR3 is CATSRGPGGTNEKLFF. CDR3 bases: TGTGCCACCAGCAGGGGGCCTGGAGGCACTAATGAAAAACTGTTTTTT.

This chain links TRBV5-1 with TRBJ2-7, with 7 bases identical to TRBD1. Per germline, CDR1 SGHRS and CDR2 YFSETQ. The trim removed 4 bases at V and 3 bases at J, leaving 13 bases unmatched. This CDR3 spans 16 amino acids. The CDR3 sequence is CASSPSRDRLSYEQYF. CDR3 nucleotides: TGCGCCAGCAGCCCAAGCCGGGACAGACTGAGCTACGAGCAGTACTTC.

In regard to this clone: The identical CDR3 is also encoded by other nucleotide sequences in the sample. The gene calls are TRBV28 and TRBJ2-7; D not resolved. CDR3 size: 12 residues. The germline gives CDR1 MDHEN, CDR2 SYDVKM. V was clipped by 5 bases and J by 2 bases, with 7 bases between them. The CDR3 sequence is CASSRPTYEQYF. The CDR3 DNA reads TGTGCCAGCAGTCGCCCCACCTACGAGCAGTACTTC. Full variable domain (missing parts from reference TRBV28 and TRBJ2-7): DVKVTQSSRYLVKRTGEKVFLECVQDMDHENMFWYRQDPGLGLRLIYFSYDVKMKEKGDIPEGYSVSREKKERFSLILESASTNQTSMYLCASSRPTYEQYFGPGTRLTVT.

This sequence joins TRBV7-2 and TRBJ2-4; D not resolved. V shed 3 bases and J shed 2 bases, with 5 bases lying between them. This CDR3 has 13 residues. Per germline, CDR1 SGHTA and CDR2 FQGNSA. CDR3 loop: CASSFRSKNIQYF. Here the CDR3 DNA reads TGTGCCAGCAGCTTCAGGTCCAAAAACATTCAGTACTTC.